Presented here are 15 T cell receptor beta chains from one specimen sequenced in a study of blood T cell repertoires in COVID-19 (dated by TCRdb to 2018 to 2021). The library was made by the immunoSEQ multiplex PCR assay. TCRdb stores this immuneACCESS table with in-frame sequences only. Part of the clones is absent; in the studies checked, under half of the shortfall reflects unresolved V genes, and no reason is known for the rest. Across this sample there are about 200,000 clones, with 70% to 90% seen only once. The ten top clones hold roughly 13% of the sample. The sequenced material came from peripheral blood. All receptors come from a human donor in a cohort sampled during active COVID-19.

The chain joins TRBV7-6 to TRBJ1-4; the match to TRBD1 covers 9 bases. Germline assignment: CDR1 SGHVS and CDR2 FNYEAQ. Trimming at V came to 4 bases and at J to 8 bases, leaving 8 bases not matched to a gene. The CDR3 spans 15 residues. The CDR3 loop reads CASSSVGQGEEKLFF. The CDR3 DNA sequence: TGTGCCAGCAGCTCTGTGGGACAGGGAGAGGAAAAACTGTTTTTT.

The chain links TRBV4-3 to TRBJ2-7; D unclear. Looked up from germline, CDR1 is LGHNA and CDR2 is YSLEER. Trimming took 0 bases from V and 2 from J, leaving 5 bases between them. The CDR3 runs 13 residues. Here the CDR3 DNA reads TGCGCCAGCAGCCAAGACCTCCCCTACGAGCAGTACTTC. Residues: CASSQDLPYEQYF.

On this clone itself: At one end the junction does not follow the germline gene, possibly because of a read error. The rearrangement links TRBV7-7 to TRBJ2-1; 12 bases are a match to TRBD2. Germline CDR1 is SSHAT and CDR2 is FNYEAQ (reference sequence). This CDR3 contains 19 residues. The CDR3 DNA sequence: TGTGCTAGCAGCTTAGCCCCCCCCCTAGCGGGAGGGCCAAGCAATGAGCAGTTCTTC. This encodes CASSLAPPLAGGPSNEQFF.

V and J are TRBV12-3 or TRBV12-4 and TRBJ2-7; 8 bases map to TRBD2. The V gene end was trimmed by 7 bases and the J gene end by 5 bases; junction bases not matched to a gene: 7. The CDR3 runs to 13 residues. CDR3 DNA: TGTGCCAGCAAGAGCGGGAGACTCAACGAGCAGTACTTC. It encodes CASKSGRLNEQYF.

This clone was detected only a few times. CDR3 bases: TGTGCCAGCAGCCCTCTGGGGGCTAGCGGGACTATTTCCTACGAGCAGTACTTC. It codes for CASSPLGASGTISYEQYF. This chain joins TRBV28 and TRBJ2-7; 9 bases line up with TRBD2. The junction had 16 bases not matched to a gene; V was cut back by 6 bases and J by 1 base. The germline V gene has CDR1 MDHEN and CDR2 SYDVKM. CDR3 size: 18 residues.

The V call is TRBV6-5, the J call TRBJ2-3, with TRBD1 as a possible D gene (5 bases). The CDR3 runs 15 residues. Germline CDR1 and CDR2: MNHEY and SVGAGI. V was trimmed by 6 bases and J by 5 bases, leaving 18 bases between them. DNA of the CDR3: TGTGCCAGCAGCCGAAGACAGCAAGCAGGAGATACGCAGTATTTT. Encoded protein: CASSRRQQAGDTQYF.

In this sample, this clone turned up a few times. The CDR3 DNA is TGCGCCAGCAGCCAAGTCTCGGGAGGGGGCCTAGGGAGGTATGGCTACACCTTC. This gives the protein CASSQVSGGGLGRYGYTF. V and J are TRBV4-1 and TRBJ1-2; 7 bases line up with TRBD1. Looked up from germline, CDR1 is MGHRA and CDR2 is YSYEKL. V was pared by 1 base and J by 5 bases, with 16 bases of the junction left unmatched. The length of the CDR3 is 18 residues.

The V call is TRBV7-2, the J call TRBJ2-7; a weak D match, TRBD1 (6 bases). CDR1 SGHTA and CDR2 FQGNSA come from the germline V gene. The length of the CDR3 is 13 residues. V was clipped by 4 bases and J by 3 bases, with 10 bases between them. CDR3 amino acids: CASSWSDSYEQYF. The CDR3 DNA reads TGTGCCAGCAGCTGGTCGGACAGCTACGAGCAGTACTTC.

This chain connects TRBV7-9 to TRBJ1-1; tentative D call: TRBD1 (6 bases). The germline V and J ends were trimmed by 0 bases and 5 bases, with 10 bases remaining between them. From germline, CDR1 is SEHNR and CDR2 FQNEAQ (reference sequence). The CDR3 is made up of 14 amino acids. CDR3 bases: TGTGCCAGCAGCTTAGCCATGACAGGAACTGAAGCTTTCTTT. As protein: CASSLAMTGTEAFF.

The J gene is TRBJ2-1, the V gene TRBV3-1 (or the pseudogene TRBV3-2); 14 nucleotides line up with TRBD2. This CDR3 region has 17 residues. CDR1 is LGHDT, CDR2 YNNKEL, per germline (reference sequence). The V gene end was trimmed by 4 bases and the J gene end by 0 bases; junction bases not matched to a gene: 2. The CDR3 loop is CASSRGTSGSSYNEQFF. CDR3 nucleotide sequence: TGTGCCAGCAGCCGCGGGACTAGCGGGAGCTCCTACAATGAGCAGTTCTTC.

This chain joins TRBV15 and TRBJ1-1; 7 nucleotides agree with TRBD1. Germline CDR1 reads LNHNV; CDR2 reads YYDKDF (reference sequence). This CDR3 comprises 14 residues. Germline trimming cut 9 bases from V and 3 bases from J; bases unmatched to any gene: 10. The DNA of the CDR3 is TGTGCCACTAAACAGGGGTGGTCGGACACTGAAGCTTTCTTT. Protein: CATKQGWSDTEAFF.

The rearrangement links TRBV7-6 to TRBJ2-7; maybe TRBD1 (6 bases). V was cut by 1 base and J by 6 bases, with 10 bases left in between. The CDR3 is 13 residues long. Germline V lookup: CDR1 SGHVS, CDR2 FNYEAQ. Written as DNA, the CDR3 is TGTGCCAGCAGCTTAGACAGGGCAGGCGAGCAGTACTTC. Its protein is CASSLDRAGEQYF.

Only a few counts were recorded for this clone. This sequence joins TRBV15 and TRBJ1-2; possible D gene TRBD1, 6 bases. The ends were cut back, 0 bases at V and 5 bases at J, with 10 bases in the middle. The CDR3 contains 14 residues. The germline V gene encodes CDR1 LNHNV and CDR2 YYDKDF (reference sequence). DNA of the CDR3: TGTGCCACCAGCAGAGATCGGGACAATTATGGCTACACCTTC. It codes for CATSRDRDNYGYTF.

This rearrangement joins TRBV5-3 to TRBJ1-1; TRBD1 is a possible D gene (6 bases). TRBV5-3 is known as an ORF, though its function is uncertain. Trimming left V 3 bases short and J 3 bases short, with 15 bases between. CDR3 size: 15 residues. This chain's CDR3 is CARSYDRRKDTEAFF. The CDR3 DNA reads TGTGCCAGAAGCTACGACAGGCGAAAAGACACTGAAGCTTTCTTT.

This sequence joins TRBV6-6 and TRBJ1-6, with TRBD1 matching 8 bases. Trimming cost V 8 bases and J 7 bases; bases outside gene matches: 4. This CDR3 has 13 residues. Germline CDR1 and CDR2: MNHNY and SVGAGI (reference sequence). In DNA, the CDR3 is TGTGCCAGCTCCAGGGGGCGGAATTCACCCCTCCACTTT. This codes for CASSRGRNSPLHF.